This T cell receptor (beta chain) was obtained from a study of blood T cell repertoires in COVID-19. On the study more broadly: Sources were T cells, B-cell-depleted T cells, or PBMCs; the material itself was cDNA or gDNA.

Source study methods: Estimation of nucleated cell counts was performed using reference gene primer amplification. Only in-frame clones appear in the TCRdb table, and some are missing; sequencing was by immunoSEQ multiplex PCR. V, J and clone size are taken as reported in that table, and D and trimming were inferred from the DNA itself. The data show under 200,000 clones, 88% seen once. With 0 bases clipped from V and 8 bases from J, the junction kept 9 bases outside the gene matches. This CDR3 spans 16 amino acids. Germline V CDR1 and CDR2: MNHEY, SMNVEV (reference sequence). Sequencing was done on a sample of peripheral blood. The chain links TRBV27 to TRBJ1-2; 10 bases align to TRBD1. The receptor was isolated from a man in his 60s with acute or convalescent COVID-19. CDR3 residues: CASSLSGTGVAVGYTF. The CDR3, as DNA: TGTGCCAGCAGTTTATCGGGGACAGGGGTCGCAGTCGGCTACACCTTC.